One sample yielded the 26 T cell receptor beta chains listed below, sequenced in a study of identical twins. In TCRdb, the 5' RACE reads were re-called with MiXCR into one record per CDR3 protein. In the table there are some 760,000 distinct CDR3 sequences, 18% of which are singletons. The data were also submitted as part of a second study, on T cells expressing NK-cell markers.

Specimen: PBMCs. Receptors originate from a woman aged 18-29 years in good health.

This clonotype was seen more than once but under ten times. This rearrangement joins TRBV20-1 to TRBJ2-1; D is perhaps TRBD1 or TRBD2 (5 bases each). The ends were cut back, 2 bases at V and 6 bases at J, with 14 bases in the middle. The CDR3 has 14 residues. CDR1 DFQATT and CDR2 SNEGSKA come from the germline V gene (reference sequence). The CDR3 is CSARPWDPVNEQFF. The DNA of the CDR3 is TGCAGTGCTAGACCGTGGGACCCGGTCAATGAGCAGTTCTTC.

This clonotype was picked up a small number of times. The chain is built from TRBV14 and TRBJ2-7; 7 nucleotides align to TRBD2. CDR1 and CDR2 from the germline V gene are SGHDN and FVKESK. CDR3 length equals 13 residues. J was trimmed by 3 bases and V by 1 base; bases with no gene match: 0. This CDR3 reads CASSQASGYEQYF. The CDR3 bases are TGTGCCAGCAGCCAAGCTAGCGGCTACGAGCAGTACTTC. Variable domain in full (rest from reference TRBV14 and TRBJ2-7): EAGVTQFPSHSVIEKGQTVTLRCDPISGHDNLYWYRRVMGKEIKFLLHFVKESKQDESGMPNNRFLAERTGGTYSTLKVQPAELEDSGVYFCASSQASGYEQYFGPGTRLTVT.

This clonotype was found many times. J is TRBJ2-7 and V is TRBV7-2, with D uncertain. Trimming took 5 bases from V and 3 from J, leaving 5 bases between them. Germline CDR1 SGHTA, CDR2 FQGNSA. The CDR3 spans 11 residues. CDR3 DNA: TGTGCCAGCAGCGACATCTACGAGCAGTACTTC. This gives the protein CASSDIYEQYF.

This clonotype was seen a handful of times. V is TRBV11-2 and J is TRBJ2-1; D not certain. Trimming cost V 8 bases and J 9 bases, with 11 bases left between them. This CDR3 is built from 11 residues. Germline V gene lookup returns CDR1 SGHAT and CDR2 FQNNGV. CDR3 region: CASGQNGEQFF. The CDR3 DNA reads TGTGCCAGCGGCCAGAACGGTGAGCAGTTCTTC.

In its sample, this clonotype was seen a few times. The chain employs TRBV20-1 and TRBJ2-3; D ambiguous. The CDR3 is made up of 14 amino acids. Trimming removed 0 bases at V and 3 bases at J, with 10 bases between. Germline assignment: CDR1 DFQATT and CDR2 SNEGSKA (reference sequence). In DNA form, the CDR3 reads TGCAGTGCTAGAGAGGGGTCCCGAACAGATACGCAGTATTTT. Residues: CSAREGSRTDTQYF.

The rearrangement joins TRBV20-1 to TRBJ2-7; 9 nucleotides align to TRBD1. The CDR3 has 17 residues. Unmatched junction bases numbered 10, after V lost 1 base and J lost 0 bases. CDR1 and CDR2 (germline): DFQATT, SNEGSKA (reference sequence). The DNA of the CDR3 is TGCAGTGCTAGAGCCACGCCCGGGACAGGGTTCTCCTACGAGCAGTACTTC. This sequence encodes CSARATPGTGFSYEQYF.

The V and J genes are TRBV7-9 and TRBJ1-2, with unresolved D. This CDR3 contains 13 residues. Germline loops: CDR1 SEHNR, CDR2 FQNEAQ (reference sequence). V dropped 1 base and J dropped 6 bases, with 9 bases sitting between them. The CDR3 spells CASSLVEGNGYTF. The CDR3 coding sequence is TGTGCCAGCAGCTTAGTAGAAGGGAATGGCTACACCTTC.

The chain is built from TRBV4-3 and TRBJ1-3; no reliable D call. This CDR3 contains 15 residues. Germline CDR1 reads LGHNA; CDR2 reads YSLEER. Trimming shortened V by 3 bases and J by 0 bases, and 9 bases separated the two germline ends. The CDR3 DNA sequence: TGCGCCAGCAGCCAGGGTTTGGGCTCTGGAAACACCATATATTTT. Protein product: CASSQGLGSGNTIYF.

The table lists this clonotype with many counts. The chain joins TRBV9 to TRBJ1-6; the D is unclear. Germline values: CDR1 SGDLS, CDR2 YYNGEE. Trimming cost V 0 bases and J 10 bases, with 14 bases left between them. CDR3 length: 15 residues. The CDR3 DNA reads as TGTGCCAGCAGCGTAGAGGCTAACGCAGGCTCACCCCTCCACTTT. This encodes CASSVEANAGSPLHF.

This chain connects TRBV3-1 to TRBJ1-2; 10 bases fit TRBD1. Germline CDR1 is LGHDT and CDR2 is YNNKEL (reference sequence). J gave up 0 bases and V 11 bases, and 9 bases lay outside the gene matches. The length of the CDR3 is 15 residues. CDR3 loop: CASCLGTGANYGYTF. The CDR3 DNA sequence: TGTGCCTCCTGCCTTGGGACAGGGGCTAACTATGGCTACACCTTC.

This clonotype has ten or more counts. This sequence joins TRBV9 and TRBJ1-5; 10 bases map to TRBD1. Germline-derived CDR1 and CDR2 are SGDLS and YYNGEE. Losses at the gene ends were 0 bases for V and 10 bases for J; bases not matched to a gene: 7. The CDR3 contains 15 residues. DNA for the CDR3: TGTGCCAGCAGCGTAGGCCCGGGACAGGGGAATCCCCAGCATTTT. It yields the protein CASSVGPGQGNPQHF.

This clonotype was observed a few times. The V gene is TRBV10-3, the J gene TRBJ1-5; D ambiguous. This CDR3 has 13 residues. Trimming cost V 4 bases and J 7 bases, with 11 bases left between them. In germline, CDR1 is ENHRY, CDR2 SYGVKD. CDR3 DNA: TGTGCCATCAGTGCGGGTTCAAGGCAGCCCCAGCATTTT. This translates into CAISAGSRQPQHF.

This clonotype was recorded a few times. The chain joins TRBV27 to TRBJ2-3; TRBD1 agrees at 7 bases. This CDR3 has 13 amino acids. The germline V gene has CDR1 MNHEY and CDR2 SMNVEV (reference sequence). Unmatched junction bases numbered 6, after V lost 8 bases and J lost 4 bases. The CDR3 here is CASGWTGADTQYF. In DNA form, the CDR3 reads TGTGCCAGCGGTTGGACAGGCGCAGATACGCAGTATTTT.

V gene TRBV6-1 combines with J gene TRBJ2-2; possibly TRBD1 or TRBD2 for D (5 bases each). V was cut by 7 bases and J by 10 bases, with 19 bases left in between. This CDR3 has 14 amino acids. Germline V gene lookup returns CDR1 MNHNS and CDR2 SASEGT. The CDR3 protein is CASNPGTRKAELFF. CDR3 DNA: TGTGCCAGCAACCCCGGGACGAGGAAAGCGGAGCTGTTTTTT.

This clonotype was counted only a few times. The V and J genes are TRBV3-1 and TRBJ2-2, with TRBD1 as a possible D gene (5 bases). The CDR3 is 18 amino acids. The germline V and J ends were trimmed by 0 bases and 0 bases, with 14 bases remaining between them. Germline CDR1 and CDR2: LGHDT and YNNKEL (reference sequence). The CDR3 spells CASSQDMDNMANTGELFF. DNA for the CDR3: TGTGCCAGCAGCCAAGACATGGACAACATGGCGAACACCGGGGAGCTGTTTTTT.

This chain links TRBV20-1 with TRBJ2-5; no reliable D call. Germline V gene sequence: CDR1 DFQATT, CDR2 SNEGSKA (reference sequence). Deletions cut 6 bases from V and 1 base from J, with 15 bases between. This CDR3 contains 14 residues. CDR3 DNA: TGCAGTGCCGAATCGGTCCACTTCCAAGAGACCCAGTACTTC. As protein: CSAESVHFQETQYF.

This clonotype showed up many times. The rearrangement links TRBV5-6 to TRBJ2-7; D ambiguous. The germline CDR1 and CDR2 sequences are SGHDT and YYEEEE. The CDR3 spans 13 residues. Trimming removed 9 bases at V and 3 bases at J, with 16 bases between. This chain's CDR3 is CATSRLSVYEQYF. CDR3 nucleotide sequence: TGTGCCACTAGTCGGCTCTCCGTCTACGAGCAGTACTTC.

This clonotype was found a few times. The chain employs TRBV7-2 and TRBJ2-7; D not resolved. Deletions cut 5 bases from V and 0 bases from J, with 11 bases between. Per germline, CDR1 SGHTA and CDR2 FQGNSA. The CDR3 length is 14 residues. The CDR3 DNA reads TGTGCCAGCAGCCCCCGGTCGAGCTCCTACGAGCAGTACTTC. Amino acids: CASSPRSSSYEQYF.

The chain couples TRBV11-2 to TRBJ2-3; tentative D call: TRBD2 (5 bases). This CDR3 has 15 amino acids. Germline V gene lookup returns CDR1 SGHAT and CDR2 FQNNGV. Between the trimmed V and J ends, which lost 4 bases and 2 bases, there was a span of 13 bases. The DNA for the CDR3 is TGTGCCAGCAGCTCCTTGACTACCCTCACAGATACGCAGTATTTT. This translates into CASSSLTTLTDTQYF.

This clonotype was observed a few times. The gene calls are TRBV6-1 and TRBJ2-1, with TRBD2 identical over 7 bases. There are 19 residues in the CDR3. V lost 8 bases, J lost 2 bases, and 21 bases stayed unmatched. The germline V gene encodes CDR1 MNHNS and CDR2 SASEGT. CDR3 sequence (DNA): TGTGCCAGCCCCATTTTCTCTATTACTAGCGCCAGAACCTACAATGAGCAGTTCTTC. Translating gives CASPIFSITSARTYNEQFF.

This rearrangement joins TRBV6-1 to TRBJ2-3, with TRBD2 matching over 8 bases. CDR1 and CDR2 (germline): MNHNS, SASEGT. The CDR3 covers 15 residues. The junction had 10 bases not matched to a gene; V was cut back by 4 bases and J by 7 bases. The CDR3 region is CASSVERGMTNTQYF. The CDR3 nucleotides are TGTGCCAGCAGTGTTGAGCGGGGGATGACAAATACGCAGTATTTT.

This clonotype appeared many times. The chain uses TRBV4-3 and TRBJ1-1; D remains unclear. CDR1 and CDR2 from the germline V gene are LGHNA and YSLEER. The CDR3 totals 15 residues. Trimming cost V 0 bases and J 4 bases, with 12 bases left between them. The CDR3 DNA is TGCGCCAGCAGCCAAGATCACTACCTCAGCACTGAAGCTTTCTTT. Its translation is CASSQDHYLSTEAFF.

CDR3 loop: CASSQELAGDDTQYF. CDR3 in DNA: TGTGCCAGCAGCCAAGAGCTAGCGGGGGACGATACGCAGTATTTT. The rearrangement uses TRBV14 and TRBJ2-3; TRBD2 agrees at 10 bases. CDR3 size: 15 residues. Germline V gene sequence: CDR1 SGHDN, CDR2 FVKESK. V lost 0 bases, J lost 6 bases, and 3 bases stayed unmatched.

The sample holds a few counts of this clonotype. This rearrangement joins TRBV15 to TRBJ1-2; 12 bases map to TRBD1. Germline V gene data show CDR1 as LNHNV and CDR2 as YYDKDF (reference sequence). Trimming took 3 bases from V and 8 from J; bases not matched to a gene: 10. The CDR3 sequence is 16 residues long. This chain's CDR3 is CATSSNWGQGASGYTF. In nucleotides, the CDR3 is TGTGCCACCAGCAGTAACTGGGGACAGGGGGCGTCAGGCTACACCTTC.

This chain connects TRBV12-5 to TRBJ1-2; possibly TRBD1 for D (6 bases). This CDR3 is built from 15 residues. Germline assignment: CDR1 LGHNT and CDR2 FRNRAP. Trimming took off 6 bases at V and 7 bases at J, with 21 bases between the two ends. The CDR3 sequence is CASGSGRTVVSGYTF. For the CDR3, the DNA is TGTGCTAGTGGCTCCGGACGGACAGTCGTTAGTGGCTACACCTTC.

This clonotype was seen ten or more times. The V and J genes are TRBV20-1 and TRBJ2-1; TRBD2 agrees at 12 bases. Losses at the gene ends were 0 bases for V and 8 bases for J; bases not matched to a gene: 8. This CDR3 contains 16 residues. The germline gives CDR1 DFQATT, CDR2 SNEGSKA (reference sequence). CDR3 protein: CSARDGARLAGDEQFF. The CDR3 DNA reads TGCAGTGCTAGAGATGGGGCCAGACTAGCGGGGGATGAGCAGTTCTTC.